The 3 T cell receptor beta chains reported below all come from one sample, sequenced in a study of blood T cell repertoires in COVID-19. Sequencing was performed with immunoSEQ multiplex PCR; in TCRdb, only in-frame clones are kept and a portion is missing. The repertoire has 25,000 to 30,000 clones, about 94% of them found once; the top ten carry roughly 4.2%. The source material was peripheral blood. Every receptor here comes from a human donor with active COVID-19. The donor label of this sample is uncertain.

The rearrangement joins TRBV7-2 to TRBJ2-7; tentative D call: TRBD1 (7 bases). This CDR3 is built from 14 residues. The V and J ends lost 3 bases and 3 bases respectively, with 12 bases between them. Germline V gene lookup returns CDR1 SGHTA and CDR2 FQGNSA. In nucleotides, the CDR3 is TGTGCCAGCAGCTTCGGGGGACAGAGCTACGAGCAGTACTTC. Its protein is CASSFGGQSYEQYF.

This chain joins TRBV6-5 and TRBJ1-6, with D possibly TRBD1 on 6 matching bases. Trimming pared 6 bases from V and 11 bases from J, leaving 20 bases between. CDR3 size: 15 residues. Germline values: CDR1 MNHEY, CDR2 SVGAGI. As DNA, the CDR3 is TGTGCCAGCAGACCCATGGGGGGGCTGTCACCACCCCTCCACTTT. This encodes CASRPMGGLSPPLHF.

This chain connects TRBV24-1 to TRBJ2-2; tentative D call: TRBD2 (7 bases). Trimming pared 0 bases from V and 1 base from J, leaving 20 bases between. Germline values: CDR1 KGHDR, CDR2 SFDVKD. The CDR3 has 20 amino acids. The CDR3 loop reads CATSDLQIGGGPLNTGELFF. CDR3 nucleotides: TGTGCCACCAGTGATTTGCAAATCGGCGGGGGCCCGCTGAACACCGGGGAGCTGTTTTTT.